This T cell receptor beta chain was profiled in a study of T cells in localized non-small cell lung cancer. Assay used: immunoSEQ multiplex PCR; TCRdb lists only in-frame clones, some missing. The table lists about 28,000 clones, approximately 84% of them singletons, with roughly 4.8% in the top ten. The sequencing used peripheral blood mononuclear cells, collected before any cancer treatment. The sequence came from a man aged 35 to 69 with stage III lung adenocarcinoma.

This chain's CDR3 is CSVVLGYEQYF. The CDR3 DNA is TGCAGCGTTGTCTTAGGCTACGAGCAGTACTTC. The V gene is TRBV29-1, the J gene TRBJ2-7, with no clear D. CDR1 is SQVTM and CDR2 is ANQGSEA in the germline V gene. Trimming pared 4 bases from V and 3 bases from J, leaving 7 bases between. This CDR3 has 11 residues.